This passage covers 12 T cell receptor beta chains from one sample sequenced in a study of blood T cell repertoires in COVID-19. TCRdb keeps only in-frame clones here, not all; method: immunoSEQ multiplex PCR. The profile shows roughly 350,000 clones, 75% to 90% of them singletons. Source material: peripheral blood. These receptors were obtained from a woman aged 45-65 years with COVID-19, enrolled during active disease.

The chain is built from TRBV18 and TRBJ2-5; possibly TRBD1 for D (6 bases). CDR1 is KGHSH and CDR2 is LQKENI in the germline V gene. The CDR3 loop spans 15 amino acids. Trimming shortened V by 0 bases and J by 2 bases, and 10 bases separated the two germline ends. CDR3 coding DNA: TGTGCCAGCTCACCACCAAGACAGGAACAAGAGACCCAGTACTTC. Amino acid sequence: CASSPPRQEQETQYF.

This clone was seen only a few times. The chain links TRBV3-1 (or the pseudogene TRBV3-2) to TRBJ1-6; the D is unclear. Trimming removed 1 base at V and 0 bases at J, with 7 bases between. The CDR3 is 16 amino acids. Germline V gene sequence: CDR1 LGHDT, CDR2 YNNKEL (reference sequence). The CDR3 bases are TGTGCCAGCAGCCAAGGATTCAGCTCCTATAATTCACCCCTCCACTTT. It is translated as CASSQGFSSYNSPLHF.

V gene TRBV7-9 combines with J gene TRBJ2-5; 16 bases line up with TRBD2. V was clipped by 5 bases and J by 5 bases; unmatched bases: 5. The CDR3 has 16 amino acids. Germline CDR1 reads SEHNR; CDR2 reads FQNEAQ (reference sequence). CDR3 sequence (DNA): TGTGCCAGCAGCCCGGGACTAGCGGGAGGGCACGAGACCCAGTACTTC. As protein: CASSPGLAGGHETQYF.

This clone has a single count. V is TRBV4-1 and J is TRBJ2-1; 8 nucleotides agree with TRBD2. This CDR3 is 17 amino acids long. V dropped 2 bases and J dropped 7; count of bases not matched to a gene: 13. Germline assignment: CDR1 MGHRA and CDR2 YSYEKL. The CDR3 DNA reads TGCGCCAGCAGCCAATCAACGGTTAGCGGGATCAGGAATGAGCAGTTCTTC. Translation gives CASSQSTVSGIRNEQFF.

This clone was counted once. The chain joins TRBV5-3 to TRBJ1-2, with TRBD1 identical over 9 bases. TRBV5-3 is given ORF status, its function remaining uncertain. There are 16 residues in the CDR3. Germline trimming cut 0 bases from V and 6 bases from J; bases unmatched to any gene: 9. The CDR3 here is CARSLDRGQGFDGYTF. CDR3 DNA sequence: TGTGCCAGAAGCTTGGATCGGGGACAGGGTTTTGATGGCTACACCTTC.

This sequence joins TRBV5-1 and TRBJ2-1, with a tentative D call TRBD1 (5 bases). This CDR3 comprises 15 residues. Trimming left V 1 base short and J 2 bases short, with 10 bases between. CDR1 is SGHRS, CDR2 YFSETQ, per germline. Here the CDR3 reads CASSLYAGTYNEQFF. The CDR3 coding sequence is TGCGCCAGCAGCTTGTACGCAGGGACCTACAATGAGCAGTTCTTC.

The rearrangement uses TRBV5-6 and TRBJ2-7; 8 bases fit TRBD1. The CDR3 consists of 13 residues. V trimming: 3 bases; J trimming: 2 bases; junction bases outside the gene matches: 1. CDR1 and CDR2 (germline): SGHDT, YYEEEE. CDR3 bases: TGTGCCAGCAGCTGGACAGGGACCTACGAGCAGTACTTC. Protein: CASSWTGTYEQYF.

On this clone: At one of its ends the junction is not consistent with the germline gene, which may arise from a read error. J is TRBJ2-5 and V is TRBV5-1; no clear D gene. The CDR3 runs 13 residues. Germline loops: CDR1 SGHRS, CDR2 YFSETQ. The DNA for the CDR3 is TGCGCCAGCAGCTTGTCCAACCAGGAGACCCAGTACTTC. Its translation is CASSLSNQETQYF.

The rearrangement joins TRBV28 to TRBJ2-7; 7 bases fit TRBD1. The V and J ends lost 6 bases and 4 bases, in that order; junction bases with no gene match: 9. CDR3 length equals 14 residues. Germline V CDR1 and CDR2: MDHEN, SYDVKM. DNA of the CDR3: TGTGCCAGCAGCCTTGTGGGGACAGTTTACGAGCAGTACTTC. Amino acids: CASSLVGTVYEQYF.

V usage is TRBV5-6 and J usage is TRBJ2-7, with TRBD2 matching over 15 bases. Unmatched junction bases numbered 11, after V lost 4 bases and J lost 3 bases. The CDR3 runs to 18 residues. Germline V lookup: CDR1 SGHDT, CDR2 YYEEEE. CDR3 region: CASSLLAGTSGRNYEQYF. The CDR3 DNA follows: TGTGCCAGCAGCCTACTAGCCGGGACTAGCGGGAGGAACTACGAGCAGTACTTC.

V is TRBV7-7 and J is TRBJ1-1; D is unclear. Germline CDR1 and CDR2: SSHAT and FNYEAQ (reference sequence). Trimming removed 5 bases from V and 0 bases from J, with 7 bases in between. There are 13 residues in the CDR3. The CDR3 region has the DNA TGTGCCAGCAGCCAGGACTTGAACACTGAAGCTTTCTTT. Protein product: CASSQDLNTEAFF.

The DNA for the CDR3 is TGTGCCACTTCGCCACAGCCGAACACTGAAGCTTTCTTT. Encoded protein: CATSPQPNTEAFF. The rearrangement links TRBV18 to TRBJ1-1; D unresolved. The ends were cut back, 10 bases at V and 1 base at J, with 13 bases in the middle. This CDR3 has 13 amino acids. Per germline, CDR1 KGHSH and CDR2 LQKENI.